This record covers a single T cell receptor beta chain. Its matching antigen is unknown. The CDR3 extends over 13 amino acids. The V gene lost 6 bases and the J gene lost 8 bases, with 14 bases spanning the gap. Germline CDR1 reads MNHEY; CDR2 reads SVGAGI. This sample is drawn from a study of Ad26.COV2.S vaccination and SARS-CoV-2 variants. Study in general: Among those in the COV1001 Ad26.COV2.S trial arm was the donor. Each vaccinee took Ad26.COV2.S intramuscularly, once or twice 56 days apart.

Overall study results and limits: Spike-specific responses of CD8+ and CD4+ T cells were reported to display substantial breadth after vaccination.

Documented treatment: over 15 received Ad26.COV2.S at low or high dose, single or two shots; roughly five received placebo; per-sample allocation not given. Day 63 following the first vaccine or placebo injection was when the samples were taken. Repertoires were generated with immunoSEQ multiplex PCR, while TCRdb's copy carries only in-frame clones and drops some. The sample yields 400,000 to 450,000 clones, approximately 92% seen once. The genes are TRBV6-5 and TRBJ2-1; D remains unclear. The source of this sequence is a person between 18 and 59 years old who received the Ad26.COV2.S COVID-19 vaccine or a placebo. The sequencing here drew on peripheral blood, taken in a trial of Ad26.COV2.S vaccine versus placebo. DNA of the CDR3: TGTGCCAGCAGCACCACCATATACGATGAGCAGTTCTTC. Translating it yields CASSTTIYDEQFF.